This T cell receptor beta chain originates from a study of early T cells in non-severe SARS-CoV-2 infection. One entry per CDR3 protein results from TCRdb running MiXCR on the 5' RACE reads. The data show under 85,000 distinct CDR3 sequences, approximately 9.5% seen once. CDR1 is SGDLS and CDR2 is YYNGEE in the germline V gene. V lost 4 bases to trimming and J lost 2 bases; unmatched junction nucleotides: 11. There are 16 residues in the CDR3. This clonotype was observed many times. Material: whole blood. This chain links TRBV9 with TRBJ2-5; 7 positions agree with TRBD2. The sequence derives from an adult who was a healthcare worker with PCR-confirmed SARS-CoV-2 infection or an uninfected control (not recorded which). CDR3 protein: CASSLQQSGGQETQYF. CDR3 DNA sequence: TGTGCCAGCAGCCTCCAACAGTCGGGGGGACAAGAGACCCAGTACTTC.